The subject of this entry is one T cell receptor beta chain. Its antigen is undetermined. The sample belongs to a study of graft-versus-host responses after intestinal transplantation. Study-wide context: Each recipient received a multivisceral, liver-intestinal, or isolated intestinal graft. Anti-thymocyte globulin induction was given to all recipients, followed by tacrolimus and steroids for roughly three years.

The germline gives CDR1 SGDLS, CDR2 YYNGEE. Losses at the gene ends were 3 bases for V and 0 bases for J; bases not matched to a gene: 3. This CDR3 region has 15 residues. Libraries were prepared by immunoSEQ multiplex PCR; TCRdb keeps only in-frame clonotypes and omits some of them. The table includes approximately 90,000 clones, around 89% detected once. Study-wide results and caveats: The recipient marrow held GvH clones, and some of them showed up first in ileum or blood. Circulating GvH clones peaking coincided with falling HvG clones soon after transplant.

This TCR was recovered from a human donor who was the organ donor for an intestinal transplant. V and J are TRBV9 and TRBJ2-1, with 7 bases that match TRBD2. The source was unstimulated CD4+ T cells sorted from spleen or lymph node cells, collected before transplant. In nucleotides, the CDR3 is TGTGCCAGCAGCGCTCTAGCGGCCTCCTACAATGAGCAGTTCTTC. Translated: CASSALAASYNEQFF.